Shown below are 15 T cell receptor beta chains from a single sample sequenced in a study of T cell responses to AZD1222 COVID-19 vaccine. Assay used: immunoSEQ multiplex PCR; TCRdb lists only in-frame clones, some missing. Of 65,000 to 100,000 clones listed, 85% to 90% are singletons. The sample was peripheral blood, taken 28 days after the second AZD1222 dose. The source is an adult who received the AZD1222 COVID-19 vaccine.

The V gene is TRBV6-1, the J gene TRBJ2-3; TRBD2 aligns across 8 bases. Germline trimming cut 0 bases from V and 2 bases from J; bases unmatched to any gene: 10. The V gene's germline CDR1 is MNHNS and CDR2 SASEGT. CDR3 size: 18 residues. The CDR3 is CASSEAGSGGPNTDTQYF. CDR3 sequence (DNA): TGTGCCAGCAGTGAAGCGGGGTCGGGAGGGCCTAACACAGATACGCAGTATTTT.

The gene calls are TRBV6-2 or TRBV6-3 and TRBJ2-5, with 11 bases that match TRBD2. Looked up from germline, CDR1 is MNHEY and CDR2 is SVGEGT. CDR3 size: 16 residues. V gave up 0 bases and J gave up 6 bases; unmatched junction bases: 6. The CDR3 coding sequence is TGTGCCAGCAGTTACTCGGGGGCTAGCGGGAGGAAGACCCAGTACTTC. This codes for CASSYSGASGRKTQYF.

This clone showed up just once. The gene calls are TRBV27 and TRBJ1-6; 9 bases are a match to TRBD1. This CDR3 is built from 16 residues. The trim removed 3 bases at V and 6 bases at J, leaving 6 bases unmatched. Germline values: CDR1 MNHEY, CDR2 SMNVEV (reference sequence). CDR3 DNA sequence: TGTGCCAGCAGTTTTATAGGGGGACAGGGTAATTCACCCCTCCACTTT. As protein: CASSFIGGQGNSPLHF.

The chain joins TRBV7-3 to TRBJ1-2; D is unresolved. V lost 1 base to trimming and J lost 1 base, with 7 bases between them. Per the germline V gene, CDR1 is SGHTA and CDR2 is FQGTGA. This CDR3 is built from 14 residues. For the CDR3, the DNA is TGTGCCAGCAGCTTAAATTACAGTAACTATGGCTACACCTTC. It translates to CASSLNYSNYGYTF.

This clone was observed once. The chain carries TRBV11-2 and TRBJ2-1; TRBD2 aligns across 10 bases. The CDR3 consists of 16 residues. The V and J ends lost 4 bases and 8 bases, in that order; junction bases with no gene match: 11. CDR1 is SGHAT, CDR2 FQNNGV, per germline. The CDR3 sequence is CASSYASASGSYEQFF. The CDR3 DNA reads as TGTGCCAGCAGCTATGCGTCGGCTAGCGGGAGCTATGAGCAGTTCTTC.

The gene calls are TRBV19 and TRBJ2-5, with 9 bases that match TRBD2. The V and J ends lost 5 bases and 5 bases, in that order; junction bases with no gene match: 6. The CDR3 loop spans 14 amino acids. CDR1 and CDR2 from the germline V gene are LNHDA and SQIVND (reference sequence). The CDR3 sequence: CASSLSGSWETQYF. DNA of the CDR3: TGTGCCAGTAGTCTTAGCGGGAGTTGGGAGACCCAGTACTTC.

This chain links TRBV12-5 with TRBJ1-6; D is unresolved. The germline CDR1 and CDR2 sequences are LGHNT and FRNRAP. V dropped 3 bases and J dropped 12 bases, with 12 bases sitting between them. The CDR3 contains 13 residues. CDR3 in DNA: TGTGCTAGTGGTTTATTCGGTCGGGGACCCCTCCACTTT. It specifies CASGLFGRGPLHF.

The rearrangement links TRBV28 to TRBJ1-1, with D possibly being TRBD1 (6 bases). The V end lost 6 bases, the J end lost 3 bases, and 17 bases lay between the germline ends. The CDR3 covers 15 residues. Germline V gene data show CDR1 as MDHEN and CDR2 as SYDVKM. CDR3 sequence reads: CASSQASTGHTEAFF. The CDR3 DNA is TGTGCCAGCAGCCAAGCCTCGACAGGCCACACTGAAGCTTTCTTT.

This clone was seen a single time. The chain uses TRBV30 and TRBJ2-1; D is possibly TRBD2 (6 bases). Per the germline V gene, CDR1 is GTSNPN and CDR2 is SVGIG (reference sequence). The length of the CDR3 is 14 residues. V was cut by 3 bases and J by 10 bases, with 19 bases left in between. The CDR3 is CAWSTGEGPREQFF. The CDR3 DNA reads as TGTGCCTGGAGCACGGGAGAGGGCCCCCGGGAGCAGTTCTTC.

The CDR3 region has the DNA TGTGCCAGCAGCTCCGGACGGGGCTACACCTTC. This translates into CASSSGRGYTF. V and J are TRBV2 and TRBJ1-2; D is uncertain. Looked up from germline, CDR1 is SNHLY and CDR2 is FYNNEI. This CDR3 spans 11 amino acids. Trimming removed 6 bases at V and 8 bases at J, with 10 bases between.

This rearrangement joins TRBV12-5 to TRBJ1-1; D ambiguous. This CDR3 is 11 amino acids long. The germline CDR1 and CDR2 sequences are LGHNT and FRNRAP. With 2 bases removed from V and 6 bases from J, the gap between germline ends came to 4 bases. The CDR3 is CASGLRAEAFF. As DNA, the CDR3 is TGTGCTAGTGGTTTGCGTGCTGAAGCTTTCTTT.

The chain uses TRBV7-3 and TRBJ2-2; possible D gene TRBD1, 6 bases. The length of the CDR3 is 17 residues. The ends were cut back, 5 bases at V and 0 bases at J, with 16 bases in the middle. Germline CDR1 reads SGHTA; CDR2 reads FQGTGA. CDR3 sequence reads: CASSPWGQKSNTGELFF. The CDR3, as DNA: TGTGCCAGCAGCCCTTGGGGGCAGAAATCGAACACCGGGGAGCTGTTTTTT.

The J gene is TRBJ2-3, the V gene TRBV6-4; a weak D match, TRBD2 (5 bases). Looked up from germline, CDR1 is MRHNA and CDR2 is SNTAGT. The CDR3 has 15 amino acids. V was shortened by 1 base and J by 1 base, with 9 bases between the two germline ends. The CDR3 DNA reads as TGTGCCAGCAGTGACTGGCCCGGGGGCACAGATACGCAGTATTTT. Its protein is CASSDWPGGTDTQYF.

This CDR3 reads CASSQVIGTSGIYEQYF. CDR3 bases: TGTGCCAGCAGCCAAGTGATCGGGACTAGCGGGATTTACGAGCAGTACTTC. The rearrangement joins TRBV14 to TRBJ2-7, with 13 nucleotides matching TRBD2. V shed 1 base, J shed 4 bases, and the junction held 7 bases outside the gene matches. There are 17 residues in the CDR3. From germline, CDR1 is SGHDN and CDR2 FVKESK.

This clone showed up just a few times. The rearrangement joins TRBV11-3 to TRBJ2-7; 7 positions agree with TRBD1. Germline CDR1 reads SGHNT; CDR2 reads YENEEA. Trimming took 7 bases from V and 2 from J; bases not matched to a gene: 8. There are 14 residues in the CDR3. In DNA, the CDR3 is TGTGCCAGCATCGACAGGGACAAAACCTACGAGCAGTACTTC. Its translation: CASIDRDKTYEQYF.